What follows are 20 T cell receptor beta chains derived from one specimen sequenced in a study of OX40 agonist ivuxolimab in advanced cancers. Assay: immunoSEQ multiplex PCR; the TCRdb copy retains only in-frame clones and omits some. The data hold 65,000 to 90,000 clones, with more than 80% observed a single time. The sequenced sample was CD4+ or CD8+ T cells sorted from blood, obtained in a trial of the OX40 agonist ivuxolimab. All receptors derive from an adult with an advanced solid tumor such as melanoma, head and neck, liver or kidney cancer.

V is TRBV28 and J is TRBJ1-1; D unclear. V was clipped by 6 bases and J by 5 bases, with 13 bases between them. The CDR3 is 13 residues long. In germline, CDR1 is MDHEN, CDR2 SYDVKM. CDR3: CASSSTGHTEAFF. The CDR3 DNA reads TGTGCCAGCAGCTCAACCGGGCATACTGAAGCTTTCTTT.

The chain employs TRBV6-5 and TRBJ1-3; TRBD1 might be the D (6 bases). The CDR3 extends over 14 amino acids. Deletions cut 11 bases from V and 3 bases from J, with 17 bases between. CDR1 and CDR2 (germline): MNHEY, SVGAGI. The DNA of the CDR3 is TGTGCCGCCGGACAGATCTGGGGTGGAAACACCATATATTTT. This encodes CAAGQIWGGNTIYF.

The gene calls are TRBV28 and TRBJ2-7; D gene uncertain. With 6 bases removed from V and 2 bases from J, the gap between germline ends came to 11 bases. The CDR3 is made up of 13 amino acids. The germline V gene encodes CDR1 MDHEN and CDR2 SYDVKM. The CDR3 spells CASSIDGTYEQYF. CDR3 nucleotides: TGTGCCAGCAGCATCGACGGTACCTACGAGCAGTACTTC.

The chain combines TRBV13 with TRBJ1-4; D is uncertain. V was cut by 0 bases and J by 5 bases, with 4 bases left in between. The germline V gene has CDR1 PRHDT and CDR2 FYEKMQ (reference sequence). The CDR3 runs to 13 residues. Here the CDR3 reads CASSLGRNEKLFF. The CDR3 DNA sequence: TGTGCCAGCAGCTTAGGACGGAATGAAAAACTGTTTTTT. Drawing the rest from reference TRBV13 and TRBJ1-4, the complete variable domain is AAGVIQSPRHLIKEKRETATLKCYPIPRHDTVYWYQQGPGQDPQFLISFYEKMQSDKGSIPDRFSAQQFSDYHSELNMSSLELGDSALYFCASSLGRNEKLFFGSGTQLSVL.

The V call is TRBV6-5, the J call TRBJ1-1; no clear D. Germline V CDR1 and CDR2: MNHEY, SVGAGI. The CDR3 runs 12 residues. The V gene lost 4 bases and the J gene lost 5 bases, with 8 bases spanning the gap. CDR3: CASSLLRTEAFF. The CDR3 bases are TGTGCCAGCAGTTTGTTAAGGACTGAAGCTTTCTTT.

The V gene is TRBV15, the J gene TRBJ2-7; weak D call: TRBD1 (5 bases). The CDR3 has 15 amino acids. The germline CDR1 and CDR2 sequences are LNHNV and YYDKDF (reference sequence). Trimming removed 0 bases from V and 6 bases from J, with 15 bases in between. This CDR3 reads CATSRDQGTLTEQYF. The CDR3 bases are TGTGCCACCAGCAGAGACCAGGGTACCCTTACCGAGCAGTACTTC.

The chain carries TRBV6-5 and TRBJ1-2, with D uncertain. The CDR3 runs 15 residues. Trimming removed 3 bases at V and 1 base at J, with 12 bases between. The germline V gene has CDR1 MNHEY and CDR2 SVGAGI. The CDR3 here is CASSYGSDGNYGYTF. The CDR3 nucleotides read TGTGCCAGCAGTTATGGATCGGACGGTAACTATGGCTACACCTTC.

The chain uses TRBV7-9 and TRBJ2-1, with 7 bases fitting TRBD1. Germline CDR1 and CDR2: SEHNR and FQNEAQ (reference sequence). This CDR3 spans 13 amino acids. The V and J ends lost 10 bases and 0 bases, in that order; junction bases with no gene match: 3. CDR3 protein: CATRQGSYNEQFF. For the CDR3, the DNA is TGTGCCACTCGACAGGGCTCCTACAATGAGCAGTTCTTC.

The chain joins TRBV10-2 to TRBJ2-5; TRBD2 matches 10 bases. The V gene's germline CDR1 is WSHSY and CDR2 SAAADI. Trimming cost V 7 bases and J 5 bases; bases outside gene matches: 7. There are 14 residues in the CDR3. The CDR3 DNA reads as TGCGCCAGCAAAGGGGGGACTAGCGCGGAGACCCAGTACTTC. Translation: CASKGGTSAETQYF.

The chain has TRBV7-6 and TRBJ2-3, with TRBD1 matching over 7 bases. The CDR3 sequence is 15 residues long. With 3 bases clipped from V and 3 bases from J, the junction kept 6 bases outside the gene matches. The germline CDR1 and CDR2 sequences are SGHVS and FNYEAQ. The CDR3 region is CASSLARGLTDTQYF. The CDR3 region has the DNA TGTGCCAGCAGCTTGGCGAGGGGGCTTACAGATACGCAGTATTTT.

Comment on this clone: One end of the junction varies from germline; a read error may be responsible. V and J are TRBV5-1 and TRBJ2-4; D remains unclear. The CDR3 is 14 amino acids. Looked up from germline, CDR1 is SGHRS and CDR2 is YFSETQ. This chain's CDR3 is CASSLGQAQNIQYF. Written as DNA, the CDR3 is TGCGCCAGCAGCTTGGGCCAAGCCCAAAACATTCAGTACTTC.

The genes are TRBV10-3 and TRBJ1-3; 9 positions match TRBD1. This CDR3 comprises 13 residues. Germline-derived CDR1 and CDR2 are ENHRY and SYGVKD. The V gene end was trimmed by 11 bases and the J gene end by 3 bases; junction bases not matched to a gene: 5. As DNA, the CDR3 is TGTGCCGCCCGACAGGGGGATGGAAACACCATATATTTT. Residues: CAARQGDGNTIYF.

The rearrangement links TRBV9 to TRBJ2-5; TRBD1 agrees at 7 bases. CDR1 SGDLS and CDR2 YYNGEE come from the germline V gene. The CDR3 extends over 14 amino acids. V lost 3 bases, J lost 2 bases, and 4 bases stayed unmatched. CDR3 sequence (DNA): TGTGCCAGCAGCGCGGGACAGCTACAAGAGACCCAGTACTTC. Its protein is CASSAGQLQETQYF.

The CDR3, as DNA: TGTGCCAGCAGTTTGGAAGGCAGGAACACTGAAGCTTTCTTT. Its protein is CASSLEGRNTEAFF. The V and J genes are TRBV27 and TRBJ1-1; D not certain. Per the germline V gene, CDR1 is MNHEY and CDR2 is SMNVEV (reference sequence). Trimming took off 3 bases at V and 1 base at J, with 9 bases between the two ends. CDR3 length: 14 amino acids.

This chain links TRBV7-3 with TRBJ2-1; TRBD1 is a possible D gene (6 bases). V was clipped by 5 bases and J by 8 bases, with 19 bases between them. Germline V gene lookup returns CDR1 SGHTA and CDR2 FQGTGA. The CDR3 length is 15 residues. The CDR3 reads CASSHQVPGDHEQFF. CDR3 DNA: TGTGCCAGCAGCCACCAGGTTCCAGGGGACCATGAGCAGTTCTTC.

The V call is TRBV5-8, the J call TRBJ1-1, with TRBD1 identical over 10 bases. Per the germline V gene, CDR1 is SGHTS and CDR2 is YDEGEE. CDR3 size: 15 residues. With 0 bases clipped from V and 4 bases from J, the junction kept 3 bases outside the gene matches. DNA for the CDR3: TGTGCCAGCAGCTTGGGACAGGGGGCCAGCACTGAAGCTTTCTTT. Protein product: CASSLGQGASTEAFF.

This chain uses TRBV7-2 with TRBJ1-2; no reliable D call. Trimming left V 3 bases short and J 6 bases short, with 11 bases between. CDR1 and CDR2 from the germline V gene are SGHTA and FQGNSA. The CDR3 consists of 13 residues. This CDR3 is CASSLGVGNGYTF. CDR3 in DNA: TGTGCCAGCAGCTTGGGCGTCGGAAATGGCTACACCTTC. Variable domain in full (rest from reference TRBV7-2 and TRBJ1-2): GAGVSQSPSNKVTEKGKDVELRCDPISGHTALYWYRQSLGQGLEFLIYFQGNSAPDKSGLPSDRFSAERTGGSVSTLTIQRTQQEDSAVYLCASSLGVGNGYTFGSGTRLTVV.

The chain recombines TRBV9 with TRBJ2-3, with D perhaps TRBD1 (5 bases). Trimming stripped 3 bases from V and 2 bases from J, with 10 bases between. The CDR3 covers 14 residues. The germline V gene has CDR1 SGDLS and CDR2 YYNGEE. The CDR3 region is CASSADSYTDTQYF. Written as DNA, the CDR3 is TGTGCCAGCAGCGCAGACAGTTACACAGATACGCAGTATTTT.

This clone was counted a single time. The V call is TRBV6-5, the J call TRBJ1-5, with 7 bases lining up with TRBD1. This CDR3 is built from 14 residues. Trimming removed 5 bases from V and 2 bases from J; junction bases left unmatched: 3. CDR1 is MNHEY and CDR2 is SVGAGI in the germline V gene. The CDR3 sequence: CASSTGARNQPQHF. The DNA for the CDR3 is TGTGCCAGCAGTACAGGGGCCCGCAATCAGCCCCAGCATTTT.

This clone was counted a few times. The rearrangement links TRBV15 to TRBJ1-6; 7 bases match TRBD1. Germline V gene data show CDR1 as LNHNV and CDR2 as YYDKDF (reference sequence). The ends lost 6 bases at V and 5 bases at J; junction bases unmatched: 4. The CDR3 spans 14 residues. The CDR3: CATSAGGDNSPLHF. The DNA for the CDR3 is TGTGCCACCAGTGCAGGGGGAGATAATTCACCCCTCCACTTT.